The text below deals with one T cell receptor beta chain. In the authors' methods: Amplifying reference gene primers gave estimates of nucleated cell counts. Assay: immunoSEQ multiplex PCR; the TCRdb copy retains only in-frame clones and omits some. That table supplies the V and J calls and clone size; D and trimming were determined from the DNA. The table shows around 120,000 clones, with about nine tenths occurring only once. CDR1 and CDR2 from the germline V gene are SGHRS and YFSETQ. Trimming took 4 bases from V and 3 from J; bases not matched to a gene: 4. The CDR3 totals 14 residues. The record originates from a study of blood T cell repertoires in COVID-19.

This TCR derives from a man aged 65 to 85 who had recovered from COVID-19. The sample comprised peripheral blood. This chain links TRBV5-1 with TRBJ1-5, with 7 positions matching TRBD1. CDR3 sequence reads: CASSPTGINQPQHF. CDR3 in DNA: TGCGCCAGCAGCCCGACAGGGATCAATCAGCCCCAGCATTTT.